The 29 T cell receptor beta chains below all came from one sample that was sequenced in a study of shared clonotypes between healthy human individuals. Only in-frame clones appear in the TCRdb table, and some are missing; sequencing was by immunoSEQ multiplex PCR. The sample holds roughly 2 million clones, approximately 95% seen once. The source material was naive CD4+ T cells sorted from blood. Specified subset: CD45RA+ positively selected. The receptors here all came from a man between 18 and 35 years old in good health.

J is TRBJ1-1 and V is TRBV11-1; 8 positions match TRBD1. The CDR3 has 13 residues. Germline V lookup: CDR1 SGHAT, CDR2 FQDESV (reference sequence). V shed 6 bases, J shed 5 bases, and the junction held 5 bases outside the gene matches. As DNA, the CDR3 is TGTGCCAGCAGTTCACAGGGGGTGACTGAAGCTTTCTTT. It encodes CASSSQGVTEAFF.

J is TRBJ2-7 and V is TRBV4-1, with D uncertain. V lost 1 base, J lost 4 bases, and 20 bases lay in between. Per the germline V gene, CDR1 is MGHRA and CDR2 is YSYEKL. The CDR3 loop spans 17 amino acids. Written as DNA, the CDR3 is TGCGCCAGCAGCCAAGCCCCGGCAGGCCCCCGGTTTTACGAGCAGTACTTC. Its protein product is CASSQAPAGPRFYEQYF.

This clone has only one observation. The chain recombines TRBV6-1 with TRBJ2-5, with 7 bases that match TRBD1. V shed 6 bases, J shed 4 bases, and the junction held 8 bases outside the gene matches. The CDR3 covers 14 residues. Germline lookup yields CDR1 MNHNS and CDR2 SASEGT. The CDR3 here is CASRAATGLETQYF. CDR3 coding DNA: TGTGCCAGCAGGGCAGCGACAGGGTTAGAGACCCAGTACTTC.

The rearrangement joins TRBV21-1 to TRBJ1-6. TRBV21-1 counts as a pseudogene. The CDR3 has 18 amino acids. This CDR3 reads CASSPEERPKFYNSPLHF. In DNA form, the CDR3 reads TGTGCCAGCAGCCCGGAGGAGAGGCCCAAATTCTATAATTCACCCCTCCACTTT.

The chain has TRBV30 and TRBJ2-4, with a weak D call TRBD1 (5 bases). Germline V gives CDR1 GTSNPN, CDR2 SVGIG (reference sequence). V lost 1 base and J 2 bases, leaving 9 bases between the germline ends. This CDR3 spans 14 amino acids. In DNA form, the CDR3 reads TGTGCCTGGAGTGGGCAGGGTACCAAAAACATTCAGTACTTC. Protein product: CAWSGQGTKNIQYF.

The chain employs TRBV30 and TRBJ1-3; D possibly corresponds to TRBD1 (6 bases). The V gene lost 3 bases and the J gene lost 2 bases, with 11 bases spanning the gap. The CDR3 runs 14 residues. Germline loops: CDR1 GTSNPN, CDR2 SVGIG (reference sequence). DNA of the CDR3: TGTGCCTGGAGCACAGGGATCGCTGGAAACACCATATATTTT. Protein product: CAWSTGIAGNTIYF. Filled out from reference TRBV30 and TRBJ1-3, the complete variable domain reads SQTIHQWPATLVQPVGSPLSLECTVEGTSNPNLYWYRQAAGRGLQLLFYSVGIGQISSEVPQNLSASRPQDRQFILSSKKLLLSDSGFYLCAWSTGIAGNTIYFGEGSWLTVV.

The genes are TRBV29-1 and TRBJ1-3, with D perhaps matching TRBD1 (5 bases). From germline, CDR1 is SQVTM and CDR2 ANQGSEA. V shed 6 bases and J shed 10 bases, with 16 bases lying between them. The CDR3 covers 12 residues. CDR3 protein: CSVATSGATIYF. CDR3 bases: TGCAGCGTCGCAACCAGCGGGGCTACCATATATTTT. Combining the CDR3 with reference TRBV29-1 and TRBJ1-3 gives the whole variable domain SAVISQKPSRDICQRGTSLTIQCQVDSQVTMMFWYRQQPGQSLTLIATANQGSEATYESGFVIDKFPISRPNLTFSTLTVSNMSPEDSSIYLCSVATSGATIYFGEGSWLTVV.

This chain uses TRBV7-4 with TRBJ2-7, with D perhaps TRBD1 or TRBD2 (6 bases each). Germline assignment: CDR1 SGHVT and CDR2 SQSDAQ. CDR3 size: 15 residues. V was trimmed by 1 base and J by 2 bases, leaving 12 bases between them. CDR3 in amino acids: CASSLVRGTPYEQYF. In nucleotides, the CDR3 is TGTGCCAGCAGCTTAGTTCGCGGGACACCCTACGAGCAGTACTTC.

In regard to this clone: This specimen includes other DNA sequences encoding the same CDR3. CDR3 in amino acids: CASSRTSGSQETQYF. CDR3 DNA sequence: TGTGCCAGCAGCAGGACTAGCGGGAGCCAAGAGACCCAGTACTTC. The V and J genes are TRBV2 and TRBJ2-5, with 13 bases that match TRBD2. Trimming cost V 6 bases and J 1 base; bases outside gene matches: 2. The CDR3 runs to 15 residues. Per the germline V gene, CDR1 is SNHLY and CDR2 is FYNNEI.

This clone was counted a single time. The chain combines TRBV5-6 with TRBJ2-5; 12 bases map to TRBD2. This CDR3 is 18 amino acids long. Germline V gene sequence: CDR1 SGHDT, CDR2 YYEEEE. Unmatched junction bases numbered 11, after V lost 3 bases and J lost 2 bases. CDR3 sequence (DNA): TGTGCCAGCAGCTACAATATTGGACTAGCGGGATTTCAAGAGACCCAGTACTTC. As protein: CASSYNIGLAGFQETQYF. The full variable domain, rest sourced from reference TRBV5-6 and TRBJ2-5, is DAGVTQSPTHLIKTRGQQVTLRCSPKSGHDTVSWYQQALGQGPQFIFQYYEEEERQRGNFPDRFSGHQFPNYSSELNVNALLLGDSALYLCASSYNIGLAGFQETQYFGPGTRLLVL.

V usage is TRBV11-2 and J usage is TRBJ1-2; no definite D call. V lost 5 bases and J 2 bases, leaving 12 bases between the germline ends. CDR3 length equals 14 residues. Germline CDR1 reads SGHAT; CDR2 reads FQNNGV. DNA for the CDR3: TGTGCCAGCAGCCCAGGTACCCGAAACTATGGCTACACCTTC. It codes for CASSPGTRNYGYTF.

The V and J genes are TRBV30 and TRBJ2-3; a weak D match, TRBD1 (5 bases). The CDR3 covers 15 residues. CDR1 GTSNPN and CDR2 SVGIG come from the germline V gene (reference sequence). The germline V and J ends were trimmed by 2 bases and 2 bases, with 14 bases remaining between them. CDR3 in DNA: TGTGCCTGGAGTCGTTCGAGACAGACCACAGATACGCAGTATTTT. The encoded protein is CAWSRSRQTTDTQYF.

The chain joins TRBV5-1 to TRBJ2-5; the match to TRBD1 covers 7 bases. V lost 4 bases, J lost 5 bases, and 14 bases stayed unmatched. The CDR3 runs to 16 residues. The germline gives CDR1 SGHRS, CDR2 YFSETQ. The DNA for the CDR3 is TGCGCCAGCAGCATGATACTACAGGGGTCAGGGGAGACCCAGTACTTC. Its protein product is CASSMILQGSGETQYF.

As to this clone: Other DNA sequences in the same sample also yield this CDR3. J is TRBJ1-6 and V is TRBV6-5; D not resolved. In germline, CDR1 is MNHEY, CDR2 SVGAGI. The CDR3 is made up of 12 amino acids. V lost 1 base, J lost 13 bases, and 8 bases lay in between. The CDR3 DNA reads TGTGCCAGCAGTTACTTGGGGTCTCCCCTCCACTTT. It yields the protein CASSYLGSPLHF.

This chain joins TRBV7-8 and TRBJ2-3; 12 nucleotides line up with TRBD2. The CDR3 consists of 20 residues. Germline CDR1 and CDR2: SGHVS and FQNEAQ. The junction had 15 bases not matched to a gene; V was cut back by 5 bases and J by 0 bases. The CDR3 DNA is TGTGCCAGCAGCCGAGGCGTCACTAGCGGGGGGCAAGGGAGCACAGATACGCAGTATTTT. It translates to CASSRGVTSGGQGSTDTQYF.

This chain uses TRBV5-1 with TRBJ1-4; 9 nucleotides line up with TRBD1. This CDR3 is built from 15 residues. The ends lost 5 bases at V and 7 bases at J; junction bases unmatched: 9. Germline CDR1 is SGHRS and CDR2 is YFSETQ. The CDR3 here is CASSPGTGRGEKLFF. The CDR3 DNA is TGCGCCAGCAGTCCAGGGACAGGGAGAGGTGAAAAACTGTTTTTT. The variable domain in full, completed from reference TRBV5-1 and TRBJ1-4, reads KAGVTQTPRYLIKTRGQQVTLSCSPISGHRSVSWYQQTPGQGLQFLFEYFSETQRNKGNFPGRFSGRQFSNSRSEMNVSTLELGDSALYLCASSPGTGRGEKLFFGSGTQLSVL.

The genes are TRBV5-1 and TRBJ2-3; no firm D call. V lost 6 bases and J lost 2, with 10 bases in between. The CDR3 is made up of 13 amino acids. Germline V lookup: CDR1 SGHRS, CDR2 YFSETQ. The CDR3 coding sequence is TGCGCCAGCAACCAGCCCCCCACAGATACGCAGTATTTT. Translation: CASNQPPTDTQYF.

In this sample, this clone turned up once. V and J are TRBV19 and TRBJ1-2; TRBD1 is a possible D gene (5 bases). The V end lost 6 bases, the J end lost 8 bases, and 16 bases lay between the germline ends. Germline CDR1 reads LNHDA; CDR2 reads SQIVND (reference sequence). The CDR3 loop spans 13 amino acids. The CDR3 DNA reads TGTGCCAGTAGGGGACCTCAGGGTTGGGGCTACACCTTC. Protein: CASRGPQGWGYTF.

The rearrangement uses TRBV28 and TRBJ1-5; 9 nucleotides align to TRBD1. The V segment lost 11 bases and the J segment 6 bases; nucleotides outside the gene matches: 8. The CDR3 covers 13 residues. Germline V gene data show CDR1 as MDHEN and CDR2 as SYDVKM. CDR3 amino acids: CAVSQGARQPQHF. The CDR3 nucleotides are TGTGCCGTCTCACAGGGGGCTCGTCAGCCCCAGCATTTT.

Comment on this clone: The junction differs from germline at one of its ends, possibly a read error. V and J are TRBV27 and TRBJ1-4, with D possibly TRBD1 on 5 matching bases. Germline V gene sequence: CDR1 MNHEY, CDR2 SMNVEV (reference sequence). CDR3 length equals 15 residues. In DNA form, the CDR3 reads TGTGCCAGCAGCTTATCCGGGACCGTGGATGGAAAACTGTTTTTT. Translated: CASSLSGTVDGKLFF.

In its sample, this clone was seen once. V usage is TRBV9 and J usage is TRBJ2-7; 7 bases are a match to TRBD2. Germline V gives CDR1 SGDLS, CDR2 YYNGEE. J was trimmed by 6 bases and V by 4 bases; bases with no gene match: 10. This CDR3 has 14 residues. CDR3 residues: CASSSGTTRGEQYF. The CDR3 nucleotides are TGTGCCAGCAGCTCAGGGACTACTCGCGGCGAGCAGTACTTC.

The chain is built from TRBV18 and TRBJ2-7; TRBD2 might be the D (6 bases). The CDR3 extends over 16 amino acids. The germline V gene has CDR1 KGHSH and CDR2 LQKENI. Trimming left V 2 bases short and J 0 bases short, with 14 bases between. The CDR3 DNA reads as TGTGCCAGCTCACCATTTATGTGGGGGGTCTCCTACGAGCAGTACTTC. Translating it yields CASSPFMWGVSYEQYF.

Remarks on this clone: The sample contains more than one DNA sequence encoding this CDR3. V usage is TRBV6-6 and J usage is TRBJ1-2; no definite D call. CDR3 length: 11 amino acids. CDR1 and CDR2 from the germline V gene are MNHNY and SVGAGI (reference sequence). V was pared by 4 bases and J by 5 bases, with 5 bases between. The CDR3 region is CASSSHYGYTF. The CDR3 DNA is TGTGCCAGCAGTTCACATTATGGCTACACCTTC.

The V and J genes are TRBV7-9 and TRBJ2-3, with D possibly TRBD2 on 5 matching bases. Trimming shortened V by 0 bases and J by 0 bases, and 10 bases separated the two germline ends. Germline V gives CDR1 SEHNR, CDR2 FQNEAQ (reference sequence). The CDR3 has 16 amino acids. The DNA of the CDR3 is TGTGCCAGCAGCTTAGCGAGCGGAACTAGCACAGATACGCAGTATTTT. Residues: CASSLASGTSTDTQYF.

This rearrangement joins TRBV5-6 to TRBJ2-1; TRBD1 agrees at 9 bases. The CDR3 consists of 16 residues. Germline V gene data show CDR1 as SGHDT and CDR2 as YYEEEE. With V trimmed by 5 bases and J by 7 bases, 13 bases remained unmatched. CDR3 nucleotide sequence: TGTGCCAGCAGGAGAAGACGGGACAGGGTAGATAATGAGCAGTTCTTC. It is translated as CASRRRRDRVDNEQFF.

The chain employs TRBV4-1 and TRBJ2-7, with TRBD2 matching 7 bases. With V trimmed by 1 base and J by 0 bases, 12 bases remained unmatched. The length of the CDR3 is 18 residues. The germline gives CDR1 MGHRA, CDR2 YSYEKL. CDR3 protein: CASSQGFSGRASSYEQYF. The CDR3, as DNA: TGCGCCAGCAGCCAAGGGTTTAGCGGGCGGGCAAGCTCCTACGAGCAGTACTTC.

The gene calls are TRBV16 and TRBJ1-2; D ambiguous. The CDR3 is made up of 15 amino acids. Germline V CDR1 and CDR2: KGHSY, FQNENV. V was clipped by 7 bases and J by 8 bases, with 23 bases between them. In DNA form, the CDR3 reads TGTGCCAGCACCACAACAACGGCTGGGTTACGGGGCTACACCTTC. It yields the protein CASTTTTAGLRGYTF.

The J gene is TRBJ1-3, the V gene TRBV12-2; the D call of TRBD1 is as the table states it, not checked on the DNA. TRBV12-2 is a pseudogene locus. This CDR3 is built from 17 residues. CDR3 DNA: TGTGCAAGTCGCTTAGCGCTCAGGACAGCCTCTGGAAACACCATATATTTT. Translated, it gives CASRLALRTASGNTIYF.

The rearrangement joins TRBV30 to TRBJ2-5; 9 positions match TRBD2. Trimming took 2 bases from V and 5 from J; bases not matched to a gene: 12. Germline loops: CDR1 GTSNPN, CDR2 SVGIG (reference sequence). The CDR3 extends over 16 amino acids. This chain's CDR3 is CAWSRAGGLSRETQYF. CDR3 DNA: TGTGCCTGGAGTAGAGCGGGAGGATTGAGTAGGGAGACCCAGTACTTC.